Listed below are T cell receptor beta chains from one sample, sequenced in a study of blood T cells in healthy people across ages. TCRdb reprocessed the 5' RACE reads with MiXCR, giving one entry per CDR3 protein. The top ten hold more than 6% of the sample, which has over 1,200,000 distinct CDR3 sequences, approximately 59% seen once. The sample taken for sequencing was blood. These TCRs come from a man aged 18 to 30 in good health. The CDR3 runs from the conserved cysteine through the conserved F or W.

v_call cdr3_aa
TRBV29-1 CSPPEGKTTKNIQYF
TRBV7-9 CASSSGQGAEQYF
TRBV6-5 CASGRTSNGAYEQYF
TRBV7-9 CASTGGQGDQPQHF
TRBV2 CASRNTSSGIYEQYF
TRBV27 CASSLLGGRNEQYF
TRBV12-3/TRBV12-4 CASSTFLGGSSTDTQYF
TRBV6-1 CASSPYGGTEAFF
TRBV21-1 CASLPWEQYF
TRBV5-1 CASSEETGYSNQPQHF
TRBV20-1 CSARLEGLLARVSSYNEQFF
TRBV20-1 CSARAPDWSYEQYF
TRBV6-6 CASSTRTGQETQYF
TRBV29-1 CSVEVARSYEQYF
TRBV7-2 CASSLEAGGTQYF
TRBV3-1 CASSQAIGDTQYF
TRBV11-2 CASSLTPVHEQYF
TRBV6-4 CASSDVGGHGTDTQYF
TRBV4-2 CASSQEAGGLGEQFF
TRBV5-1 CASSQAGLGEQFF
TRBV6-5 CASRSPGQANTEAFF
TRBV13 CASSLRRDGRTGELFF
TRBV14 CASSQSGGTDLETQYF
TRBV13 CASSPGTGFSNEQYF
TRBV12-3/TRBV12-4 CASSRSPGGPEDTQYF
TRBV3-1 CASSADPGINYEQYF